This T cell receptor (beta chain) is drawn from a study of shared clonotypes between healthy human individuals. Study-level information: Three men and a couple of women, aged 18 to 49, were donors.

The study's findings and limits: In having few donors, the study represented limited genetic and exposure-history diversity.

V lost 3 bases and J lost 1, with 11 bases in between. CDR1 is SQVTM, CDR2 ANQGSEA, per germline. The CDR3 length is 14 residues. Method: immunoSEQ multiplex PCR; TCRdb's copy keeps in-frame clones and lacks some. Of about 1.5 million clones in the sample, 95% to 99% were seen once. Of note for this clone: Its antigen is as yet unknown.

The sample comprised naive CD4+ T cells sorted from blood. Noted subset: CD45RA+ positively selected. This TCR was sampled from a man aged 25-45 years in good health. The chain links TRBV29-1 to TRBJ2-3, with no clear D. The CDR3 region is CSVEPGLRTDTQYF. For the CDR3, the DNA is TGCAGCGTTGAGCCCGGGCTCCGCACAGATACGCAGTATTTT.